What follows is one T cell receptor (beta chain) and its context. This specimen belongs to a study of blood T cell repertoires in COVID-19. Original analysis: Amplification with reference gene primers provided the estimates of nucleated cell counts. TCRdb's copy holds only in-frame clones and misses some; the assay was immunoSEQ multiplex PCR. V, J and clone size are taken as reported in that table, and D and trimming were inferred from the DNA itself. This sample has approximately 670,000 clones, with approximately 90% found just once. CDR3 length: 13 residues. V was pared by 2 bases and J by 8 bases, with 6 bases of the junction left unmatched. In germline, CDR1 is SGHNT, CDR2 YYREEE (reference sequence).

The sequence derives from a woman younger than 30 with acute or convalescent COVID-19. The V and J genes are TRBV5-4 and TRBJ1-1; 7 bases line up with TRBD1. The sample taken for sequencing was peripheral blood. The CDR3 sequence is CASSFTGTAEAFF. CDR3 coding DNA: TGTGCCAGCAGCTTCACCGGGACAGCCGAAGCTTTCTTT. The variable domain in full, with the rest retrieved from reference TRBV5-4 and TRBJ1-1, is ETGVTQSPTHLIKTRGQQVTLRCSSQSGHNTVSWYQQALGQGPQFIFQYYREEENGRGNFPPRFSGLQFPNYSSELNVNALELDDSALYLCASSFTGTAEAFFGQGTRLTVV.